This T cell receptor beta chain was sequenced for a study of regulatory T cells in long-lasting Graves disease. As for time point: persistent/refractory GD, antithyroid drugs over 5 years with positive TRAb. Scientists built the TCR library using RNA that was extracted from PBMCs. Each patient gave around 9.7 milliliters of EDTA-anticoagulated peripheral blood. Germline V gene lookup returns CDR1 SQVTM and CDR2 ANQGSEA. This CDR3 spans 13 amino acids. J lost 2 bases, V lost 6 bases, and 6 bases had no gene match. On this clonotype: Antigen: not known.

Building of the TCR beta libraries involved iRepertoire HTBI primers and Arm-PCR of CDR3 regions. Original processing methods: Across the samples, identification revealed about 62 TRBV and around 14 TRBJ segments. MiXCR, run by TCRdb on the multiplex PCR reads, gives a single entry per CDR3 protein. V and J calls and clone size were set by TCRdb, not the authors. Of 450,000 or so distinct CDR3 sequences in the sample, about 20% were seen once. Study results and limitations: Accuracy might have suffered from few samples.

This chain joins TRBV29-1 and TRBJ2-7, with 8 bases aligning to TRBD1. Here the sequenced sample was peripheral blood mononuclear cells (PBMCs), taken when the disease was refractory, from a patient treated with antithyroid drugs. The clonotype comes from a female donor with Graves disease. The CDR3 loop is CSVRTGRTYEQYF. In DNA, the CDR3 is TGCAGCGTGAGGACAGGGAGAACCTACGAGCAGTACTTC.